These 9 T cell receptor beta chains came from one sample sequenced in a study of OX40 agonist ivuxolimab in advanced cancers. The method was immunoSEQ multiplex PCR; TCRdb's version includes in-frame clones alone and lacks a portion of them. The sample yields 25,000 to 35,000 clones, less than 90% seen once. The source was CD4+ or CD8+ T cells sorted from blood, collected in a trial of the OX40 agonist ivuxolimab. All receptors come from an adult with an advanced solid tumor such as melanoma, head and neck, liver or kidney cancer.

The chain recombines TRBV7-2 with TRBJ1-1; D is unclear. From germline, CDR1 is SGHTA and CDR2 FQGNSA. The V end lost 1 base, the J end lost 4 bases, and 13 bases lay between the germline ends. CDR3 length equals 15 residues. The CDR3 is CASSLEMFPGTEAFF. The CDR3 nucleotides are TGTGCCAGCAGCTTAGAGATGTTTCCGGGCACTGAAGCTTTCTTT.

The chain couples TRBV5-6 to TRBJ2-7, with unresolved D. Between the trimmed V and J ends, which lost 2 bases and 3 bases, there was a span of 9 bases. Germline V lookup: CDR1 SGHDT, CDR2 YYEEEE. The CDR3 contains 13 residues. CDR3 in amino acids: CASSFGDYYEQYF. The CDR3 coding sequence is TGTGCCAGCAGCTTTGGGGATTACTACGAGCAGTACTTC.

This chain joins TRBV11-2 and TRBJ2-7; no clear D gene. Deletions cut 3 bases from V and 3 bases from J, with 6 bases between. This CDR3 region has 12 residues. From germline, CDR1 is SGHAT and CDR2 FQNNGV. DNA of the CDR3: TGTGCCAGCAGCTTCGGCGGCTACGAGCAGTACTTC. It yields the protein CASSFGGYEQYF.

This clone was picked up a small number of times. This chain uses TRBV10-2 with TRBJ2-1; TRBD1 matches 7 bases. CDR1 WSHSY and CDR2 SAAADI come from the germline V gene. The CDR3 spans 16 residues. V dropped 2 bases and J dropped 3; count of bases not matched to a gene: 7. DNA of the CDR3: TGCGCCAGCAGTGAGCCCACGGGACAGAGCTACAATGAGCAGTTCTTC. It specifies CASSEPTGQSYNEQFF.

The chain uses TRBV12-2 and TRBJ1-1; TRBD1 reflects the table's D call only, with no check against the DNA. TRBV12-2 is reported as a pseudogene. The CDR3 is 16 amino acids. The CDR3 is CASRLVQGPMNTEAFF. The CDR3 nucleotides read TGTGCAAGTCGCTTAGTACAGGGCCCTATGAACACTGAAGCTTTCTTT.

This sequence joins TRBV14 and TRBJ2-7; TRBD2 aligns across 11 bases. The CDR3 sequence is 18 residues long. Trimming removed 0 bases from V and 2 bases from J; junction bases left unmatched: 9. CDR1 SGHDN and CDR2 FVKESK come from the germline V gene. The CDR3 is CASSQEEVIAGGPYEQYF. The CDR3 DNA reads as TGTGCCAGCAGCCAAGAGGAGGTCATAGCGGGAGGGCCCTACGAGCAGTACTTC.

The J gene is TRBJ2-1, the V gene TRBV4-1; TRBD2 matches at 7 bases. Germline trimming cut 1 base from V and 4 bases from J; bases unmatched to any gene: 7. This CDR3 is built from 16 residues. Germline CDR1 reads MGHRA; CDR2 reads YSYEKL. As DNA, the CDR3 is TGCGCCAGCAGCCAAGGGAGCGGGAACCCATACAATGAGCAGTTCTTC. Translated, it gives CASSQGSGNPYNEQFF.

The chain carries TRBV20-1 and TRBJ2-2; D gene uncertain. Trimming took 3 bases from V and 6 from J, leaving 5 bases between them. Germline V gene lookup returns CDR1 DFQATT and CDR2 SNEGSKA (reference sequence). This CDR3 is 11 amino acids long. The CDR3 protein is CSASRAGELFF. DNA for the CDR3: TGCAGTGCTAGTCGGGCCGGGGAGCTGTTTTTT.

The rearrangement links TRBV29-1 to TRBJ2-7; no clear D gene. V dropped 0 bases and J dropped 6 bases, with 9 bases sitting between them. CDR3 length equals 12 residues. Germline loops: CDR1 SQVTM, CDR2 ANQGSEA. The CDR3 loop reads CSVEDHPAEQYF. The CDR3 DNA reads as TGCAGCGTTGAAGATCATCCTGCCGAGCAGTACTTC.